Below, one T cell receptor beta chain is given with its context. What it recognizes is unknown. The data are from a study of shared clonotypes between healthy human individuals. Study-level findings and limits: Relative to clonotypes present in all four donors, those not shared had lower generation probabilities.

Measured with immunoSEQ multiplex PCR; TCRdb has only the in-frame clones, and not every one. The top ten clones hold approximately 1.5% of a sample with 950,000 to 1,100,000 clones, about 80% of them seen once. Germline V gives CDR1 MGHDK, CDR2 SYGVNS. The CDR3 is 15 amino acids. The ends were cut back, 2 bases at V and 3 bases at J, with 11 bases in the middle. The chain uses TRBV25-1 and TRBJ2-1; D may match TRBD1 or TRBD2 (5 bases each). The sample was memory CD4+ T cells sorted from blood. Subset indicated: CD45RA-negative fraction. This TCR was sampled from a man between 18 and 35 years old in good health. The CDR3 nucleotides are TGTGCCAGCAGTGAAATGGGGGTAGTCTACAATGAGCAGTTCTTC. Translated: CASSEMGVVYNEQFF.